One and the same sample provided the 30 T cell receptor beta chains below, sequenced in a study of blood T cells in healthy people across ages. The authors ran a second PCR of about 6 to 11 cycles using a sample-barcoded 5' primer and a J-beta primer mix. TCRdb analysed the 5' RACE reads with MiXCR anew, one entry per CDR3 protein. The data show roughly 1.4 million distinct CDR3 sequences, approximately 60% seen once. Sequenced sample: blood. The source of these receptors is a man between 18 and 29 years old in good health.

V gene TRBV6-5 combines with J gene TRBJ2-4, with a tentative D call TRBD1 (6 bases). The DNA end favors TRBJ2-7, so the J call may be wrong. The CDR3 has 16 amino acids. Germline V gene data show CDR1 as MNHEY and CDR2 as SVGAGI. The CDR3 loop reads CASSYATTSRGYEQYF. In nucleotides, the CDR3 is TGTGCCAGCAGTTACGCAACAACTTCCAGGGGCTACGAGCAGTACTTC.

There are many counts of this clonotype. The rearrangement joins TRBV29-1 to TRBJ2-1; D is unresolved. From germline, CDR1 is SQVTM and CDR2 ANQGSEA. The CDR3 spans 15 residues. Deletions cut 3 bases from V and 0 bases from J, with 12 bases between. The CDR3 region is CSVDSGWSSYNEQFF. For the CDR3, the DNA is TGCAGCGTTGACTCCGGGTGGAGCTCCTACAATGAGCAGTTCTTC.

The J gene is TRBJ1-1, the V gene TRBV6-5; D ambiguous. V was clipped by 5 bases and J by 1 base, with 14 bases between them. CDR1 and CDR2 (germline): MNHEY, SVGAGI. The CDR3 is made up of 15 amino acids. CDR3 nucleotides: TGTGCCAGCAGTCGATTGACTACCTGGAACACTGAAGCTTTCTTT. Translation: CASSRLTTWNTEAFF.

The chain joins TRBV3-1 to TRBJ1-1; maybe TRBD1 (6 bases). The CDR3 is 15 residues long. The V gene lost 2 bases and the J gene lost 1 base, with 11 bases spanning the gap. In germline, CDR1 is LGHDT, CDR2 YNNKEL (reference sequence). DNA for the CDR3: TGTGCCAGCAGCCAACGGACAGCGGCGAACACTGAAGCTTTCTTT. Protein product: CASSQRTAANTEAFF.

The chain uses TRBV29-1 and TRBJ2-5; 8 bases fit TRBD1. The V segment lost 7 bases and the J segment 3 bases; nucleotides outside the gene matches: 4. Germline V gene sequence: CDR1 SQVTM, CDR2 ANQGSEA. This CDR3 has 12 amino acids. CDR3 region: CSGDRGKETQYF. The CDR3 nucleotides read TGCAGCGGCGACAGGGGAAAAGAGACCCAGTACTTC.

With respect to this clonotype: One end of the junction fails to match germline, which may point to a read error. The rearrangement uses TRBV7-9 and TRBJ2-3; D remains ambiguous. The CDR3 is 12 residues long. CDR1 SEHNR and CDR2 FQNEAQ come from the germline V gene (reference sequence). This CDR3 is CSSSLLSDTQYF. CDR3 DNA: TGTTCCAGCAGCCTACTATCAGATACGCAGTATTTT.

This clonotype has only a few counts. V gene TRBV29-1 combines with J gene TRBJ2-1; 8 nucleotides align to TRBD1. Per the germline V gene, CDR1 is SQVTM and CDR2 is ANQGSEA. The CDR3 is 15 residues long. V lost 6 bases to trimming and J lost 2 bases; unmatched junction nucleotides: 9. CDR3: CSVGQGEDTYNEQFF. The CDR3 nucleotides are TGCAGCGTCGGACAGGGTGAGGACACCTACAATGAGCAGTTCTTC.

This clonotype was detected a few times. The chain joins TRBV5-6 to TRBJ2-7, with a weak D call TRBD1 (6 bases). V was trimmed by 3 bases and J by 2 bases, leaving 15 bases between them. The CDR3 is 15 amino acids. Germline V gene data show CDR1 as SGHDT and CDR2 as YYEEEE. CDR3 bases: TGTGCCAGCAGCTCAGAGGCGGACAGAACCTACGAGCAGTACTTC. It yields the protein CASSSEADRTYEQYF.

The chain uses TRBV14 and TRBJ1-3; D unclear. V lost 6 bases to trimming and J lost 4 bases, with 7 bases between them. There are 12 residues in the CDR3. Germline V gene sequence: CDR1 SGHDN, CDR2 FVKESK. The CDR3 spells CASSHGGNTIYF. In nucleotides, the CDR3 is TGTGCCAGCAGTCACGGGGGAAACACCATATATTTT.

The chain is built from TRBV7-2 and TRBJ2-3, with a possible D match to TRBD2 (6 bases). V was pared by 5 bases and J by 4 bases, with 19 bases between. Germline loops: CDR1 SGHTA, CDR2 FQGNSA. The CDR3 is made up of 16 amino acids. This chain's CDR3 is CASSPAGNRRADTQYF. The CDR3, as DNA: TGTGCCAGCAGCCCTGCCGGGAACAGGAGGGCAGATACGCAGTATTTT.

This clonotype was seen only a few times. The chain is built from TRBV29-1 and TRBJ2-1; TRBD2 aligns across 7 bases. Per germline, CDR1 SQVTM and CDR2 ANQGSEA. V trimming: 1 base; J trimming: 7 bases; junction bases outside the gene matches: 4. This CDR3 is 13 amino acids long. The CDR3 spells CSVEGDGRNEQFF. Written as DNA, the CDR3 is TGCAGCGTTGAAGGTGACGGGAGGAATGAGCAGTTCTTC.

The CDR3 sequence: CASSDLLDYQETQYF. As DNA, the CDR3 is TGTGCCAGCAGCGACTTGTTGGACTATCAAGAGACCCAGTACTTC. V is TRBV5-6 and J is TRBJ2-5, with D maybe TRBD2 (6 bases). The CDR3 is 15 residues long. Trimming stripped 4 bases from V and 2 bases from J, with 15 bases between. In germline, CDR1 is SGHDT, CDR2 YYEEEE.

The chain carries TRBV2 and TRBJ2-1; TRBD2 agrees at 11 bases. V gave up 6 bases and J gave up 5 bases; unmatched junction bases: 3. The CDR3 covers 14 residues. From germline, CDR1 is SNHLY and CDR2 FYNNEI. CDR3 bases: TGTGCCAGCAGCAAACTAGCGGGAGACAATGAGCAGTTCTTC. Encoded protein: CASSKLAGDNEQFF.

This clonotype was found a few times. The J gene is TRBJ2-7, the V gene TRBV11-2; TRBD1 might be the D (6 bases). V was shortened by 5 bases and J by 3 bases, with 14 bases between the two germline ends. This CDR3 comprises 14 residues. Germline CDR1 is SGHAT and CDR2 is FQNNGV. The DNA for the CDR3 is TGTGCCAGCAGCGTGGAGAGGGGGTTCTACGAGCAGTACTTC. This sequence encodes CASSVERGFYEQYF.

The V gene is TRBV12-3 or TRBV12-4, the J gene TRBJ2-3; 8 bases map to TRBD2. The ends lost 3 bases at V and 5 bases at J; junction bases unmatched: 10. The CDR3 loop spans 16 amino acids. The CDR3 DNA reads as TGTGCCAGCAGTTTTTCGGGAGGGCGGATTCAAGATACGCAGTATTTT. Amino acids: CASSFSGGRIQDTQYF.

The chain employs TRBV24-1 and TRBJ2-7; TRBD1 agrees at 12 bases. The germline gives CDR1 KGHDR, CDR2 SFDVKD. Trimming removed 4 bases from V and 7 bases from J; junction bases left unmatched: 10. The CDR3 contains 16 residues. The CDR3 bases are TGTGCCACCAGTGACACCGGGACAGGGGGCTACAATGAGCAGTACTTC. Translation gives CATSDTGTGGYNEQYF.

V usage is TRBV7-8 and J usage is TRBJ2-2, with D perhaps TRBD1 (6 bases). The CDR3 length is 15 residues. Between the trimmed V and J ends, which lost 5 bases and 0 bases, there was a span of 10 bases. Germline CDR1 SGHVS, CDR2 FQNEAQ. CDR3 loop: CASSPDSPNTGELFF. CDR3 in DNA: TGTGCCAGCAGCCCGGACAGCCCGAACACCGGGGAGCTGTTTTTT.

This clonotype was detected only once. V and J are TRBV27 and TRBJ2-2; 9 bases are a match to TRBD2. Trimming at V came to 3 bases and at J to 1 base, leaving 0 bases not matched to a gene. There are 15 residues in the CDR3. CDR1 and CDR2 from the germline V gene are MNHEY and SMNVEV (reference sequence). The CDR3 DNA follows: TGTGCCAGCAGTTTGACTAGCGGGAACACCGGGGAGCTGTTTTTT. Protein sequence: CASSLTSGNTGELFF.

The genes are TRBV10-3 and TRBJ2-1; D remains ambiguous. Germline V lookup: CDR1 ENHRY, CDR2 SYGVKD. CDR3 length: 17 residues. Deletions cut 0 bases from V and 3 bases from J, with 15 bases between. The DNA for the CDR3 is TGTGCCATCAGTGAGTCCCCGGGTAGCCGTCTCTACAATGAGCAGTTCTTC. Translated, it gives CAISESPGSRLYNEQFF.

The V and J genes are TRBV12-3 or TRBV12-4 and TRBJ2-1; 9 nucleotides agree with TRBD2. After removal of 3 bases from V and 10 bases from J, the junction contained 13 bases not matched to a gene. The CDR3 runs to 16 residues. CDR3: CASSFPLGGGAGEQFF. The CDR3 nucleotides read TGTGCCAGCAGTTTCCCTCTGGGCGGGGGGGCCGGAGAGCAGTTCTTC.

This rearrangement joins TRBV28 to TRBJ2-3; possible D gene TRBD1, 6 bases. Per germline, CDR1 MDHEN and CDR2 SYDVKM. V gave up 6 bases and J gave up 5 bases, with 24 bases separating them. The CDR3 extends over 17 amino acids. CDR3 residues: CASSRKRGRGRLDTQYF. The CDR3 DNA follows: TGTGCCAGCAGCCGCAAAAGAGGCAGGGGTCGGCTAGATACGCAGTATTTT. Together with reference TRBV28 and TRBJ2-3, the CDR3 gives the full variable domain: DVKVTQSSRYLVKRTGEKVFLECVQDMDHENMFWYRQDPGLGLRLIYFSYDVKMKEKGDIPEGYSVSREKKERFSLILESASTNQTSMYLCASSRKRGRGRLDTQYFGPGTRLTVL.

The chain is built from TRBV29-1 and TRBJ1-5; 7 nucleotides align to TRBD1. CDR1 is SQVTM and CDR2 is ANQGSEA in the germline V gene. The CDR3 loop spans 14 amino acids. With V trimmed by 8 bases and J by 0 bases, 7 bases remained unmatched. CDR3 sequence (DNA): TGCAGCCCCTGGGACAGATTTAGCAATCAGCCCCAGCATTTT. It yields the protein CSPWDRFSNQPQHF.

The rearrangement joins TRBV7-2 to TRBJ2-4, with 11 bases that match TRBD2. V lost 5 bases and J lost 12; bases outside the gene matches: 3. This CDR3 is built from 12 residues. Germline lookup yields CDR1 SGHTA and CDR2 FQGNSA. CDR3 sequence reads: CASSRLAGNQYF. The CDR3 DNA sequence: TGTGCCAGCAGCCGACTAGCGGGGAATCAGTACTTC.

The table lists this clonotype with a few counts. The J gene is TRBJ2-5, the V gene TRBV29-1, with 9 bases matching TRBD1. The better agreement between TRBJ2-7 and the DNA end casts doubt on the J call. Per the germline V gene, CDR1 is SQVTM and CDR2 is ANQGSEA. The CDR3 has 15 amino acids. The CDR3 DNA reads as TGCAGCGTCCCCGCAGTCTGGGACAGGGTCGACGAGCAGTACTTC. This codes for CSVPAVWDRVDEQYF.

The genes are TRBV20-1 and TRBJ2-7; TRBD1 agrees at 8 bases. Trimming cost V 3 bases and J 2 bases; bases outside gene matches: 12. Germline CDR1 reads DFQATT; CDR2 reads SNEGSKA (reference sequence). This CDR3 is built from 16 residues. The CDR3 coding sequence is TGCAGTGCTAGTACCACCCAGGGGGCTCTCCCCTACGAGCAGTACTTC. Translation gives CSASTTQGALPYEQYF.

A few counts support this clonotype. The chain links TRBV27 to TRBJ1-2, with 7 bases that match TRBD1. CDR1 MNHEY and CDR2 SMNVEV come from the germline V gene (reference sequence). V lost 6 bases to trimming and J lost 8 bases; unmatched junction nucleotides: 9. This CDR3 spans 13 amino acids. Written as DNA, the CDR3 is TGTGCCAGCAGAACCGACAGGGCGGCCGGCTACACCTTC. It yields the protein CASRTDRAAGYTF.

This clonotype was counted only a few times. The chain carries TRBV21-1 and TRBJ2-5; the D segment call TRBD1 is taken from the table without a DNA check. TRBV21-1 counts as a pseudogene. The CDR3 loop spans 13 amino acids. This CDR3 reads CASIGTGGSTQYF. In DNA, the CDR3 is TGTGCCAGCATCGGGACAGGGGGCTCTACCCAGTACTTC.

The chain joins TRBV20-1 to TRBJ1-2; 7 positions agree with TRBD1. Germline CDR1 reads DFQATT; CDR2 reads SNEGSKA (reference sequence). The ends lost 4 bases at V and 5 bases at J; junction bases unmatched: 7. This CDR3 is 13 amino acids long. DNA for the CDR3: TGCAGTGCTACCATGGCAGGGGGGTATGGCTACACCTTC. Protein product: CSATMAGGYGYTF.

The chain links TRBV18 to TRBJ1-2; D is ambiguous. With 0 bases removed from V and 8 bases from J, the gap between germline ends came to 10 bases. The CDR3 spans 13 residues. The germline gives CDR1 KGHSH, CDR2 LQKENI. The CDR3 DNA reads TGTGCCAGCTCACCACCGACGCGAGAGGGCTACACCTTC. Encoded protein: CASSPPTREGYTF.

This clonotype occurred a few times. This chain joins TRBV20-1 and TRBJ1-1; D remains unclear. V was cut by 3 bases and J by 4 bases, with 12 bases left in between. The germline V gene has CDR1 DFQATT and CDR2 SNEGSKA (reference sequence). The length of the CDR3 is 13 residues. The CDR3 coding sequence is TGCAGTGCTAGTGTGGGCTCGGCCACTGAAGCTTTCTTT. It specifies CSASVGSATEAFF.